What follows are 10 T cell receptor beta chains derived from one specimen sequenced in a study of response to subunit inactivated influenza vaccine (dated by TCRdb to the late 2010s). The library was obtained by RT-PCR. For sequencing, an Illumina HiSeq 2500 was employed. TCRdb took the public reads, trimmed them with fastp at Q25, ran MiXCR for clone calling and kept in-frame beta chains. Rows with a matching CDR3 protein are joined into one entry that keeps the most common DNA and genes. The sample table lists more than 700,000 distinct CDR3 sequences, 21% of them with a count of one. Roughly 10% of the sample belongs to the ten largest clones. The material was PBMCs from blood, obtained more than 4 days after vaccination. Source of these receptors: a man aged 45-65 years who received an inactivated influenza vaccine. Donor details come from another sample of the same person, matched by shared clones.

The chain links TRBV5-5 to TRBJ2-7; D remains unclear. CDR1 and CDR2 from the germline V gene are SGHKS and YYEKEE (reference sequence). The CDR3 spans 15 residues. The V gene lost 1 base and the J gene lost 2 bases, with 13 bases spanning the gap. The DNA of the CDR3 is TGTGCCAGCAGCTTGACATCCTCCCTGGCCTACGAGCAGTACTTC. This encodes CASSLTSSLAYEQYF.

The chain recombines TRBV5-1 with TRBJ2-3; no clear D gene. Germline values: CDR1 SGHRS, CDR2 YFSETQ. The V end lost 5 bases, the J end lost 4 bases, and 14 bases lay between the germline ends. This CDR3 comprises 14 residues. The CDR3 DNA is TGCGCCAGCAGAACCGGGCCCCGGCCAGATACGCAGTATTTT. This sequence encodes CASRTGPRPDTQYF.

V is TRBV5-1 and J is TRBJ2-7; 8 bases fit TRBD2. The CDR3 totals 14 residues. V lost 4 bases, J lost 5 bases, and 8 bases stayed unmatched. In germline, CDR1 is SGHRS, CDR2 YFSETQ. The chain's CDR3 is CASSTGRVRDEQYF. DNA of the CDR3: TGCGCCAGCAGCACCGGGAGGGTTCGGGACGAGCAGTACTTC.

The gene calls are TRBV20-1 and TRBJ2-3, with TRBD1 matching over 7 bases. Germline CDR1 is DFQATT and CDR2 is SNEGSKA (reference sequence). The length of the CDR3 is 14 residues. J lost 5 bases, V lost 6 bases, and 11 bases had no gene match. CDR3 bases: TGCAGTGCCCGAACTAGGTCAGGGGGAGATACGCAGTATTTT. It codes for CSARTRSGGDTQYF.

The V call is TRBV20-1, the J call TRBJ1-1; D call uncertain. Deletions cut 7 bases from V and 1 base from J, with 10 bases between. The CDR3 runs to 12 residues. Germline CDR1 and CDR2: DFQATT and SNEGSKA (reference sequence). In DNA form, the CDR3 reads TGCAGTGGCAGTTGGGGGAACACTGAAGCTTTCTTT. Translated: CSGSWGNTEAFF.

The rearrangement joins TRBV5-1 to TRBJ1-2; 7 bases align to TRBD1. J gave up 3 bases and V 0 bases, and 5 bases lay outside the gene matches. Germline V gene sequence: CDR1 SGHRS, CDR2 YFSETQ. The CDR3 covers 15 residues. As DNA, the CDR3 is TGCGCCAGCAGCTTGGTTCCAGGGGGATACTATGGCTACACCTTC. Translating gives CASSLVPGGYYGYTF.

Notes on this clonotype: An end of the junction differs from the germline gene, which may be a read error. This rearrangement joins TRBV5-1 to TRBJ2-1, with D possibly TRBD2 on 7 matching bases. Germline V CDR1 and CDR2: SGHRS, YFSETQ. CDR3 size: 16 residues. For the CDR3, the DNA is TGCGCCAGCAGCCTGGGGTTGGGGGGGCGAATCGGTGAGCAGCTCTTC. Translated, it gives CASSLGLGGRIGEQLF. Complete variable domain (other parts from reference TRBV5-1 and TRBJ2-1): KAGVTQTPRYLIKTRGQQVTLSCSPISGHRSVSWYQQTPGQGLQFLFEYFSETQRNKGNFPGRFSGRQFSNSRSEMNVSTLELGDSALYLCASSLGLGGRIGEQLFGPGTRLTVL.

The chain employs TRBV6-1 and TRBJ2-6; TRBD2 might be the D (6 bases). The CDR3 is 15 residues long. Germline values: CDR1 MNHNS, CDR2 SASEGT. V shed 7 bases and J shed 4 bases, with 14 bases lying between them. CDR3 nucleotide sequence: TGTGCCAGCAAGGGAGGCCTCCCGGGGGCCAACGTCCTGACTTTC. Protein sequence: CASKGGLPGANVLTF.

V and J are TRBV5-3 and TRBJ2-3, with D unresolved. TRBV5-3 is recorded as an ORF, its role being uncertain. This CDR3 has 14 residues. V lost 1 base to trimming and J lost 4 bases, with 10 bases between them. The CDR3 is CARSLLGIADTQYF. CDR3 coding DNA: TGTGCCAGAAGCTTGCTGGGAATCGCAGATACGCAGTATTTT.

This clonotype was counted a few times. The chain links TRBV7-9 to TRBJ1-4, with TRBD1 matching over 7 bases. The germline gives CDR1 SEHNR, CDR2 FQNEAQ (reference sequence). With V trimmed by 7 bases and J by 0 bases, 8 bases remained unmatched. The CDR3 is 16 amino acids. CDR3 nucleotides: TGTGCCAGCACCGGGGGAGGGACAGCAACTAATGAAAAACTGTTTTTT. Translated: CASTGGGTATNEKLFF.